This T cell receptor (beta chain) was found in a study of T cell changes during pregnancy in multiple sclerosis. A single count supports this clone. The method was immunoSEQ multiplex PCR; TCRdb's version includes in-frame clones alone and lacks a portion of them. The sample comprises about 57,000 clones, approximately 90% of which are singletons, and roughly 3.5% rests with the top ten. CDR1 SEHNR and CDR2 FQNEAQ come from the germline V gene (reference sequence). The CDR3 sequence is 17 residues long. V shed 4 bases and J 9 bases; nucleotides not matched to a gene: 16. The origin of this receptor is a female donor in good health, enrolled as a control in a pregnancy study. Sequenced material: peripheral blood, taken after pregnancy. The V and J genes are TRBV7-9 and TRBJ2-1; 9 positions match TRBD2. The CDR3 loop reads CASSSIIRRGREPEQFF. The CDR3 DNA reads TGTGCCAGCAGCTCCATTATAAGGCGCGGGAGGGAACCTGAGCAGTTCTTC.